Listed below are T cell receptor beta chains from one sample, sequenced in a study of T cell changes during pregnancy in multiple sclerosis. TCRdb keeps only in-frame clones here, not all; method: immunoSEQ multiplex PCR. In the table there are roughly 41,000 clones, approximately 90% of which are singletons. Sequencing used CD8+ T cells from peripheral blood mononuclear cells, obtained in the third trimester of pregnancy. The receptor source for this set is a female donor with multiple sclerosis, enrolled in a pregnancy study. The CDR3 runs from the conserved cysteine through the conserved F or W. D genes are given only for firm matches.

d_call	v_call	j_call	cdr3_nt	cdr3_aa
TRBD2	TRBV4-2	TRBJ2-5	TGTGCCAGCAGCCAAGAGCGGGGGGCGGCAGAGACCCAGTACTTC	CASSQERGAAETQYF
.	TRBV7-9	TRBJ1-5	TGTGCCAGCAGCTCGGGTCAGCGGTATCAGCCCCAGCATTTT	CASSSGQRYQPQHF
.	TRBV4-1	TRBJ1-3	TGCGCCAGCAGCCAGCCGGGGGACACCATATATTTT	CASSQPGDTIYF
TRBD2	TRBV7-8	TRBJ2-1	TGTGCCAGCAGCCTCGGGGGGGCTTTTCCCTACAATGAGCAGTTCTTC	CASSLGGAFPYNEQFF
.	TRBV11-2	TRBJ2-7	TGTGCCAGCAGCACAGCTACGGGGGGCGCCTACGAGCAGTACTTC	CASSTATGGAYEQYF
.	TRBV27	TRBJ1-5	TGTGCCAGCAGTTTGCGGGGATCGGATCAGCCCCAGCATTTT	CASSLRGSDQPQHF
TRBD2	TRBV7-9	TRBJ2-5	TGTGCCAGCAGCTTAGGGTCCGGGGGGTTGGAGACCCAGTACTTC	CASSLGSGGLETQYF
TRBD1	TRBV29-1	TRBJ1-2	TGCAGCGTTTTCGTAGAGGACAGGCTAATCCCCCCCTATGGCTACACCTTC	CSVFVEDRLIPPYGYTF
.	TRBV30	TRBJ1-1	TGTGCCTGGAGTCCCATCCCGGCTGAAGCTTTCTTT	CAWSPIPAEAFF
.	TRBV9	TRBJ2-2	TGTGCCAGCACTAACGACAACTCACCCGGGGAGCTGTTTTTT	CASTNDNSPGELFF
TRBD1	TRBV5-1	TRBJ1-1	TGCGCCAGCAGCTGGGACAGGGGTAGTGGCACTGAAGCTTTCTTT	CASSWDRGSGTEAFF
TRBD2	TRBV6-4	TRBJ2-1	TGTGCCAGCAGTGACTTAGCGGGGGGCCTTTTGAATGAGCAGTTCTTC	CASSDLAGGLLNEQFF
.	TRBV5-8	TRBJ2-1	TGTGCCAGCAGTCCACCGTCGTGGGACTTGTCCTACAATGAGCAGTTCTTC	CASSPPSWDLSYNEQFF
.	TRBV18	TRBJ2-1	TGTGCCAGCTCACCACCAAGATTTCGAGATGAGCAGTTCTTC	CASSPPRFRDEQFF